This T cell receptor beta chain was captured in a study of T cell responses to AZD1222 COVID-19 vaccine. The method was immunoSEQ multiplex PCR; TCRdb's version includes in-frame clones alone and lacks a portion of them. The data show around 84,000 clones, about 91% seen once. Study observations and caveats: Spike was spanned by vaccine-associated CD4 TCRs, with dominance at 160-218 and 743-854. Baseline testing showed seropositivity in only a handful of AZD1222 recipients. Most donors were white British and more were female, and clonal diversity was possibly underestimated. Among spike-specific TCRs, nearly half reportedly target unmutated variant regions.

In this sample, this clone turned up once. Its antigen is undetermined. Sequenced material: peripheral blood, taken on day 0 of MenACWY control vaccination. This TCR was sampled from an adult in good health.

CDR3 in DNA: TGTGCCAGCAGCTTAGAAATTAGCGGGGGGGCCTCAGATACGCAGTATTTT. It encodes CASSLEISGGASDTQYF. The J gene is TRBJ2-3, the V gene TRBV11-2; 11 positions agree with TRBD2. From germline, CDR1 is SGHAT and CDR2 FQNNGV. This CDR3 has 17 residues. Unmatched junction bases numbered 6, after V lost 0 bases and J lost 4 bases.